The sequence of this T cell receptor (beta chain) was determined in a study of T cell clonotyping in hematopoietic cell transplantation. Regarding the study as a whole: After transplant, recipient diversity fell while pathologically expanded clonotypes grew through day 180. CD4 and CD8 repertoire contributions could not be separated without sorting. Higher Inverse Simpson Index values in graft donor and pretransplant recipient predicted broader posttransplant TCR diversity.

Using immunoSEQ multiplex PCR, the repertoire was profiled, and TCRdb retains in-frame clones only, with some absent. The sample yields about 10,000 clones, 40% to 65% seen once. Per the germline V gene, CDR1 is SQVTM and CDR2 is ANQGSEA. Trimming pared 6 bases from V and 8 bases from J, leaving 19 bases between. CDR3 length: 13 amino acids. Samples: about 28 days before transplant, then days 30, 100 and 180 after. For this clone: The antigen is undetermined.

The receptor was derived from a female patient in her fifties or sixties who had an allogeneic stem cell transplant from an unrelated donor, so the T cells may come from the graft donor. Some clones in this sample may be carry-over from other donors' samples. The chain uses TRBV29-1 and TRBJ1-2; maybe TRBD1 (6 bases). This specimen consisted of peripheral blood mononuclear cells, obtained 100 days after allogeneic stem cell transplant. CDR3 sequence: CSVASLGGGGYTF. CDR3 sequence (DNA): TGCAGCGTAGCCTCGCTAGGGGGGGGAGGCTACACCTTC.